The 6 T cell receptor beta chains presented below share a single source sample, sequenced in a study of cytomegalovirus exposure and HLA in healthy donors. This PCR relied on a set of 60 Vbeta primers and 13 Jbeta primers. The protocol was immunoSEQ multiplex PCR, while the TCRdb copy is restricted to in-frame clones and leaves out a portion. The sample lists around 31,000 clones; about 87% were seen once. Sequenced: PBMCs. Receptors originate from a boy under 18 in good health and CMV-seronegative.

The chain is built from TRBV4-2 and TRBJ2-5; 15 bases line up with TRBD2. J lost 2 bases, V lost 4 bases, and 8 bases had no gene match. Germline V gene lookup returns CDR1 LGHNA and CDR2 YNFKEQ. The length of the CDR3 is 18 residues. CDR3 sequence (DNA): TGTGCCAGCAGCCTCTCCGGGGGACTAGCGGGGGGACAAGAGACCCAGTACTTC. This sequence encodes CASSLSGGLAGGQETQYF.

A note on this clone: Germline is not matched at one junction end, which may reflect a read error. The V call is TRBV4-3, the J call TRBJ2-2, with TRBD2 matching 16 bases. CDR3 length equals 18 residues. Per the germline V gene, CDR1 is LGHNA and CDR2 is YSLEER. The CDR3 DNA follows: TGCGCCAGCAGGCAAGGGACTAGCGGGGGGGATCACACCGGGGAGCTGTTTTTT. Translated: CASRQGTSGGDHTGELFF.

This clone was counted a few times. The chain carries TRBV6-6 and TRBJ1-5; 7 bases are a match to TRBD1. V trimming: 6 bases; J trimming: 7 bases; junction bases outside the gene matches: 9. The germline V gene has CDR1 MNHNY and CDR2 SVGAGI (reference sequence). CDR3 length: 14 amino acids. CDR3 sequence reads: CASSPTGLLQPQHF. The CDR3 DNA reads as TGTGCCAGCAGCCCGACAGGGCTTCTCCAGCCCCAGCATTTT.

The chain combines TRBV5-1 with TRBJ1-2, with D possibly matching TRBD1 (5 bases). The CDR3 extends over 14 amino acids. Trimming removed 3 bases at V and 1 base at J, with 10 bases between. Germline V gene sequence: CDR1 SGHRS, CDR2 YFSETQ. The CDR3 is CASSSIQGNYGYTF. The DNA of the CDR3 is TGCGCCAGCAGCTCGATCCAGGGTAACTATGGCTACACCTTC. The whole variable domain, remainder taken from reference TRBV5-1 and TRBJ1-2, is KAGVTQTPRYLIKTRGQQVTLSCSPISGHRSVSWYQQTPGQGLQFLFEYFSETQRNKGNFPGRFSGRQFSNSRSEMNVSTLELGDSALYLCASSSIQGNYGYTFGSGTRLTVV.

The chain is built from TRBV5-1 and TRBJ1-3; 7 nucleotides align to TRBD1. The CDR3 covers 16 residues. V was pared by 4 bases and J by 4 bases, with 11 bases of the junction left unmatched. Looked up from germline, CDR1 is SGHRS and CDR2 is YFSETQ. The CDR3 nucleotides read TGCGCCAGCAGCCTAAATTTGGACAGGAGCGGAAACACCATATATTTT. It translates to CASSLNLDRSGNTIYF.

Of note for this clone: Germline and junction disagree at one end, which may indicate a read error. The chain uses TRBV9 and TRBJ2-7; TRBD1 matches at 7 bases. The CDR3 length is 14 residues. The germline CDR1 and CDR2 sequences are SGDLS and YYNGEE. CDR3 sequence: CASSIDHRGSQKDF. The CDR3 nucleotides are TGTGCCAGCAGCATTGATCACAGGGGCTCTCAAAAGGACTTC. The full variable domain, its missing parts supplied by reference TRBV9 and TRBJ2-7, is DSGVTQTPKHLITATGQRVTLRCSPRSGDLSVYWYQQSLDQGLQFLIQYYNGEERAKGNILERFSAQQFPDLHSELNLSSLELGDSALYFCASSIDHRGSQKDFGPGTRLTVT.